The following is a TCR beta chain sequence with its context. As yet, its antigen is unknown. This entry is derived from a study of blood T cells in healthy people across ages. The study, taken as a whole, reports: Donor CMV status, an unknown factor, possibly confounded changes in expanded clonotypes.

A second PCR of about 6 to 11 cycles used a sample-barcoded 5' primer and a J-beta primer mix. TCRdb analysed the 5' RACE reads with MiXCR anew, one entry per CDR3 protein. The sample contains 800,000 or so distinct CDR3 sequences, roughly 25% of which appear only once. The CDR3 consists of 13 residues. CDR1 and CDR2 (germline): DFQATT, SNEGSKA (reference sequence). In addition, the sample was reused for a study of T cells of mothers and their children. That paper states: Amplification in the second PCR used the M1S primer, which added sample barcodes and 2-4 random nucleotides. Overlap in related mother-child pairs always slightly exceeded unrelated pairs, never significantly.

The TCR comes from a boy aged 10-17 years in good health. The material sequenced was blood. This chain links TRBV20-1 with TRBJ2-1, with D maybe TRBD1 (6 bases). The end of the DNA fits TRBJ2-5 better, so the J call may be wrong. CDR3 coding DNA: TGCAGTGCTAGAGGGGCAGGGGTGGAGACCCAGTACTTC. Translating it yields CSARGAGVETQYF.